The clone carrying this TCR beta chain was recorded a few times. These data belong to a study of human T cells and chemical hapten exposure. About the study: A 2 cm by 2 cm inner upper arm patch received 2% DPC for sensitization. The study enrolled mostly female patients with alopecia areata, totalis or universalis.

Germline assignment: CDR1 SGDLS and CDR2 YYNGEE. The V gene end was trimmed by 4 bases and the J gene end by 4 bases; junction bases not matched to a gene: 7. This CDR3 has 15 residues. Each cDNA molecule in the library carried unique molecular identifiers. TCRdb redid the calling of the RACE reads with MiXCR, one entry per CDR3 protein. The table records tens of thousands of distinct CDR3 sequences, approximately 35% of them present only once. Time point: patch test 1, 2 weeks after DPC sensitization. Treatment indicated: therapeutic diphenylcyclopropenone sensitization with weekly scalp DPC. Drawing of blood took place ahead of applying each patch test.

This TCR was recovered from a man in his forties with alopecia areata. Some clones in this sample may be carry-over from other donors' samples. This chain joins TRBV9 and TRBJ2-5, with 10 bases that match TRBD1. The input for sequencing was whole blood, taken in connection with sensitization to the hapten diphenylcyclopropenone (DPC). In nucleotides, the CDR3 is TGTGCCAGCAGCTCCAGGTGGGACAGGGGAGAGACCCAGTACTTC. Amino acid sequence: CASSSRWDRGETQYF.